These 2 T cell receptor beta chains share one sample of origin, sequenced in a study of CD8 T cells in ankylosing spondylitis. TCRdb ran MiXCR on the 5' RACE reads and lists one entry per CDR3 protein. The table records 100,000 to 150,000 distinct CDR3 sequences, roughly a tenth of them present only once. Sequencing was done on a sample of blood, either unsorted or a sorted T cell fraction (not recorded which). These receptors were collected from a male donor with ankylosing spondylitis or in good health (not recorded which).

About this clonotype: An end of the junction differs from the germline gene, which may be a read error. The chain joins TRBV6-5 to TRBJ2-7; D is perhaps TRBD1 (5 bases). From germline, CDR1 is MNHEY and CDR2 SVGAGI. CDR3 length equals 15 residues. The CDR3: CASSHSATRVGEQYF. CDR3 nucleotide sequence: TGTGCCAGCAGTCACTCGGCAACCAGGGTGGGCGAGCAGTACTTC.

This clonotype turned up a few times. The chain recombines TRBV20-1 with TRBJ1-2; tentative D call: TRBD1 (5 bases). The germline V and J ends were trimmed by 0 bases and 7 bases, with 12 bases remaining between them. There are 13 residues in the CDR3. Per the germline V gene, CDR1 is DFQATT and CDR2 is SNEGSKA (reference sequence). CDR3: CSAREVVRGGYTF. Written as DNA, the CDR3 is TGCAGTGCTAGAGAGGTTGTAAGGGGTGGCTACACCTTC.